The 30 T cell receptor beta chains presented below share a single source sample, sequenced in a study of blood T cell repertoires in COVID-19. TCRdb's copy holds only in-frame clones and misses some; the assay was immunoSEQ multiplex PCR. The sample lists some 100,000 clones, 80% to 90% occurring once. The sequencing sample was made of PBMCs or T cells enriched from blood (not recorded which). The receptors were sampled from a woman between 50 and 59 years old who had recovered from COVID-19.

The genes are TRBV27 and TRBJ2-7; D possibly corresponds to TRBD1 (6 bases). V lost 0 bases to trimming and J lost 1 base, with 13 bases between them. This CDR3 has 16 amino acids. Germline assignment: CDR1 MNHEY and CDR2 SMNVEV (reference sequence). CDR3 amino acids: CASSLSGARVSYEQYF. CDR3 sequence (DNA): TGTGCCAGCAGTTTATCGGGGGCCAGGGTGTCCTACGAGCAGTACTTC.

This clone was counted once. The rearrangement joins TRBV28 to TRBJ2-5; TRBD2 aligns across 15 bases. V was pared by 5 bases and J by 4 bases, with 5 bases of the junction left unmatched. The CDR3 is made up of 16 amino acids. Looked up from germline, CDR1 is MDHEN and CDR2 is SYDVKM. The CDR3 coding sequence is TGTGCCAGCAGTACCACGGGACTAGCGGGAGGAGAGACCCAGTACTTC. This gives the protein CASSTTGLAGGETQYF. The complete variable domain, with remaining parts taken from reference TRBV28 and TRBJ2-5, reads DVKVTQSSRYLVKRTGEKVFLECVQDMDHENMFWYRQDPGLGLRLIYFSYDVKMKEKGDIPEGYSVSREKKERFSLILESASTNQTSMYLCASSTTGLAGGETQYFGPGTRLLVL.

The J gene is TRBJ2-7, the V gene TRBV7-8, with 7 bases fitting TRBD2. Trimming at V came to 5 bases and at J to 6 bases, leaving 10 bases not matched to a gene. This CDR3 has 14 amino acids. The germline CDR1 and CDR2 sequences are SGHVS and FQNEAQ. CDR3 DNA sequence: TGTGCCAGCAGCCGCGGGTTGTCGGGAGGCGAGCAGTACTTC. Its protein is CASSRGLSGGEQYF.

V and J are TRBV30 and TRBJ2-1, with 14 bases that match TRBD2. The CDR3 contains 14 residues. V shed 6 bases and J 8 bases; nucleotides not matched to a gene: 6. Germline V lookup: CDR1 GTSNPN, CDR2 SVGIG (reference sequence). DNA of the CDR3: TGTGCCTGCCTGACTAGCGGGGGGGCATATGAGCAGTTCTTC. It codes for CACLTSGGAYEQFF.

The chain links TRBV28 to TRBJ2-2; D call uncertain. This CDR3 region has 14 residues. V lost 5 bases and J 1 base, leaving 8 bases between the germline ends. Germline loops: CDR1 MDHEN, CDR2 SYDVKM. CDR3 protein: CASSPSGNTGELFF. DNA of the CDR3: TGTGCCAGCAGTCCCTCAGGGAACACCGGGGAGCTGTTTTTT.

This rearrangement joins TRBV10-2 to TRBJ2-7; TRBD1 matches 8 bases. Trimming at V came to 4 bases and at J to 6 bases, leaving 5 bases not matched to a gene. This CDR3 is 13 amino acids long. Germline V gene lookup returns CDR1 WSHSY and CDR2 SAAADI. For the CDR3, the DNA is TGCGCCAGCAGTGGACAGGGGAGGCGCGAGCAGTACTTC. This gives the protein CASSGQGRREQYF.

This chain connects TRBV27 to TRBJ1-1; 7 nucleotides agree with TRBD1. Trimming at V came to 4 bases and at J to 8 bases, leaving 7 bases not matched to a gene. The CDR3 spans 13 residues. The germline gives CDR1 MNHEY, CDR2 SMNVEV (reference sequence). The CDR3 region is CASSSRDSSEAFF. In DNA, the CDR3 is TGTGCCAGCAGTTCGAGGGACAGTTCAGAAGCTTTCTTT.

The rearrangement uses TRBV28 and TRBJ2-3, with 8 bases lining up with TRBD2. CDR3 length: 15 amino acids. Germline V CDR1 and CDR2: MDHEN, SYDVKM. The V gene end was trimmed by 5 bases and the J gene end by 6 bases; junction bases not matched to a gene: 10. CDR3: CASSLAAGGRDTQYF. As DNA, the CDR3 is TGTGCCAGCAGTCTCGCGGCGGGGGGTAGGGATACGCAGTATTTT.

CDR3: CASSKPGQGYGYTF. The CDR3 bases are TGTGCCAGCAGCAAACCGGGACAGGGTTATGGCTACACCTTC. This rearrangement joins TRBV21-1 to TRBJ1-2; TRBD1 is the table's D call, not checked against the DNA. TRBV21-1 is marked as a pseudogene. This CDR3 is 14 amino acids long.

This sequence joins TRBV7-2 and TRBJ2-3; perhaps TRBD2 as D (5 bases). The CDR3 loop spans 15 amino acids. The germline CDR1 and CDR2 sequences are SGHTA and FQGNSA. V lost 5 bases to trimming and J lost 6 bases, with 18 bases between them. In DNA, the CDR3 is TGTGCCAGCAGCGCGAGGACTGGCCCCAGGGATACGCAGTATTTT. Translation gives CASSARTGPRDTQYF.

The V call is TRBV28, the J call TRBJ2-7; the D is unclear. CDR1 is MDHEN, CDR2 SYDVKM, per germline. V was trimmed by 3 bases and J by 2 bases, leaving 8 bases between them. This CDR3 is built from 13 residues. The CDR3: CASSFGKTYEQYF. CDR3 sequence (DNA): TGTGCCAGCAGTTTTGGCAAAACCTACGAGCAGTACTTC.

Here the CDR3 DNA reads TGTGCCAGCATTTGGGGCCAGGAAAAAACCGGGGAGCTGTTTTTT. Its translation is CASIWGQEKTGELFF. The chain is built from TRBV2 and TRBJ2-2; weak D call: TRBD1 (5 bases). There are 15 residues in the CDR3. Per germline, CDR1 SNHLY and CDR2 FYNNEI. V lost 7 bases and J 5 bases, leaving 17 bases between the germline ends.

V and J are TRBV10-2 and TRBJ1-1; no clear D. Trimming removed 3 bases from V and 1 base from J, with 6 bases in between. The CDR3 length is 13 residues. The germline CDR1 and CDR2 sequences are WSHSY and SAAADI. The CDR3 sequence: CASSESPNTEAFF. The CDR3 DNA is TGCGCCAGCAGTGAAAGCCCGAACACTGAAGCTTTCTTT.

This clone was detected once. The V call is TRBV19, the J call TRBJ2-6; weak D call: TRBD2 (6 bases). Germline-derived CDR1 and CDR2 are LNHDA and SQIVND (reference sequence). The V and J ends lost 9 bases and 1 base respectively, with 10 bases between them. The CDR3 is made up of 14 amino acids. The CDR3 loop reads CASRGISGANVLTF. Here the CDR3 DNA reads TGTGCCAGCCGCGGGATATCTGGGGCCAACGTCCTGACTTTC.

The chain combines TRBV6-5 with TRBJ2-5; no clear D gene. The CDR3 is 15 amino acids. Germline assignment: CDR1 MNHEY and CDR2 SVGAGI. The V and J ends lost 4 bases and 0 bases respectively, with 12 bases between them. The CDR3 here is CASSSQPGNQETQYF. The CDR3 nucleotides are TGTGCCAGCAGTTCACAGCCCGGTAACCAAGAGACCCAGTACTTC.

J is TRBJ1-5 and V is TRBV19; TRBD1 matches at 9 bases. V gave up 5 bases and J gave up 6 bases; unmatched junction bases: 8. This CDR3 is 15 amino acids long. Germline-derived CDR1 and CDR2 are LNHDA and SQIVND (reference sequence). In DNA form, the CDR3 reads TGTGCCAGTAGTTTCAGGACAGGGGTCAGTCAGCCCCAGCATTTT. Its translation: CASSFRTGVSQPQHF.

The chain is built from TRBV5-4 and TRBJ1-5; TRBD1 agrees at 7 bases. Germline assignment: CDR1 SGHNT and CDR2 YYREEE (reference sequence). Trimming removed 4 bases from V and 3 bases from J; junction bases left unmatched: 10. The CDR3 has 16 residues. The CDR3 loop reads CASSLQGQAINQPQHF. The CDR3 DNA reads as TGTGCCAGCAGCCTGCAAGGACAGGCGATCAATCAGCCCCAGCATTTT.

This rearrangement joins TRBV5-1 to TRBJ2-2; D unresolved. Trimming pared 1 base from V and 6 bases from J, leaving 7 bases between. CDR3 length: 13 amino acids. CDR1 is SGHRS and CDR2 is YFSETQ in the germline V gene. DNA for the CDR3: TGCGCCAGCAGCTTGCAGGTCCCCGGGGAGCTGTTTTTT. Its protein product is CASSLQVPGELFF.

The chain combines TRBV19 with TRBJ2-6, with TRBD1 as a possible D gene (6 bases). This CDR3 contains 19 residues. Germline loops: CDR1 LNHDA, CDR2 SQIVND (reference sequence). Trimming took off 4 bases at V and 0 bases at J, with 19 bases between the two ends. CDR3 sequence (DNA): TGTGCCAGTAGTACCTGGACAGTGGGAACTAGCTCTGGGGCCAACGTCCTGACTTTC. Translated: CASSTWTVGTSSGANVLTF.

The chain carries TRBV6-1 and TRBJ1-1; D possibly corresponds to TRBD1 (5 bases). The V gene lost 2 bases and the J gene lost 5 bases, with 24 bases spanning the gap. The germline V gene encodes CDR1 MNHNS and CDR2 SASEGT. This CDR3 is 18 amino acids long. This CDR3 is CASSERLDNPKLQTEAFF. The CDR3 DNA is TGTGCCAGCAGTGAACGCCTGGACAATCCCAAACTACAAACTGAAGCTTTCTTT.

The rearrangement uses TRBV7-9 and TRBJ2-3; D is unclear. The germline gives CDR1 SEHNR, CDR2 FQNEAQ (reference sequence). CDR3 length: 13 residues. The germline V and J ends were trimmed by 0 bases and 4 bases, with 5 bases remaining between them. Here the CDR3 DNA reads TGTGCCAGCAGCTTAGCTGCGGCAGATACGCAGTATTTT. This sequence encodes CASSLAAADTQYF. Full variable domain (missing parts from reference TRBV7-9 and TRBJ2-3): DTGVSQNPRHKITKRGQNVTFRCDPISEHNRLYWYRQTLGQGPEFLTYFQNEAQLEKSRLLSDRFSAERPKGSFSTLEIQRTEQGDSAMYLCASSLAAADTQYFGPGTRLTVL.

The rearrangement joins TRBV11-3 to TRBJ2-3; TRBD2 is a possible D gene (6 bases). The CDR3 contains 14 residues. V was trimmed by 5 bases and J by 6 bases, leaving 15 bases between them. Per germline, CDR1 SGHNT and CDR2 YENEEA. The CDR3 DNA reads as TGTGCCAGCAGCCTAGGAGGGAGTTCGGATACGCAGTATTTT. It yields the protein CASSLGGSSDTQYF.

The chain recombines TRBV5-1 with TRBJ1-6, with D possibly being TRBD1 (5 bases). Germline assignment: CDR1 SGHRS and CDR2 YFSETQ. The CDR3 consists of 15 residues. V dropped 0 bases and J dropped 8 bases, with 12 bases sitting between them. DNA for the CDR3: TGCGCCAGCAGCTTGGAGGAGGGGTACTATTCACCCCTCCACTTT. This gives the protein CASSLEEGYYSPLHF.

The chain recombines TRBV3-1 (or the pseudogene TRBV3-2) with TRBJ2-1, with 8 bases fitting TRBD2. V lost 1 base and J lost 0; bases outside the gene matches: 11. From germline, CDR1 is LGHDT and CDR2 YNNKEL (reference sequence). The CDR3 is made up of 19 amino acids. The CDR3 protein is CASSQVPGSGSVSYNEQFF. For the CDR3, the DNA is TGTGCCAGCAGCCAAGTTCCAGGGAGCGGGAGCGTCTCCTACAATGAGCAGTTCTTC.

This clone was seen once. V usage is TRBV3-1 (or the pseudogene TRBV3-2) and J usage is TRBJ2-3; 10 bases line up with TRBD1. Trimming cost V 5 bases and J 3 bases; bases outside gene matches: 5. CDR3 length: 15 residues. Germline V gene lookup returns CDR1 LGHDT and CDR2 YNNKEL (reference sequence). The CDR3 loop reads CASSNRDRGTDTQYF. The DNA of the CDR3 is TGTGCCAGCAGCAACCGGGACAGGGGAACAGATACGCAGTATTTT.

This clone was recorded once. The chain is built from TRBV29-1 and TRBJ2-5, with a tentative D call TRBD2 (6 bases). The ends were cut back, 5 bases at V and 7 bases at J, with 23 bases in the middle. The CDR3 length is 15 residues. Looked up from germline, CDR1 is SQVTM and CDR2 is ANQGSEA. This chain's CDR3 is CSVSSGTGRRGTQYF. In nucleotides, the CDR3 is TGCAGCGTTTCCTCCGGGACGGGGAGGCGTGGGACCCAGTACTTC.

The V gene is TRBV30, the J gene TRBJ2-7; 9 bases fit TRBD1. The CDR3 has 12 amino acids. J gave up 4 bases and V 5 bases, and 3 bases lay outside the gene matches. Looked up from germline, CDR1 is GTSNPN and CDR2 is SVGIG (reference sequence). The CDR3 DNA sequence: TGTGCCTGGGGCGGACAGGGGTACGAGCAGTACTTC. It translates to CAWGGQGYEQYF.

This chain uses TRBV5-1 with TRBJ1-1; D remains unclear. This CDR3 contains 13 residues. Germline V gives CDR1 SGHRS, CDR2 YFSETQ. V was cut by 5 bases and J by 8 bases, with 16 bases left in between. The CDR3: CASSARLLNEAFF. CDR3 DNA: TGCGCCAGCAGTGCCCGACTATTAAACGAAGCTTTCTTT. Based on the CDR3 plus reference TRBV5-1 and TRBJ1-1, the full variable domain is KAGVTQTPRYLIKTRGQQVTLSCSPISGHRSVSWYQQTPGQGLQFLFEYFSETQRNKGNFPGRFSGRQFSNSRSEMNVSTLELGDSALYLCASSARLLNEAFFGQGTRLTVV.

The V and J genes are TRBV12-3 or TRBV12-4 and TRBJ1-1; tentative D call: TRBD1 (6 bases). Trimming left V 8 bases short and J 10 bases short, with 14 bases between. The CDR3 runs to 11 residues. The CDR3 protein is CASSRGLAAFF. For the CDR3, the DNA is TGTGCCAGCTCGCGGGGGCTGGCAGCTTTCTTT.

The rearrangement links TRBV2 to TRBJ1-1; D unresolved. Germline CDR1 is SNHLY and CDR2 is FYNNEI. The V and J ends lost 3 bases and 3 bases respectively, with 14 bases between them. The length of the CDR3 is 15 residues. CDR3 in amino acids: CASSEVPGWDTEAFF. In DNA, the CDR3 is TGTGCCAGCAGTGAGGTTCCCGGGTGGGACACTGAAGCTTTCTTT.